This section outlines one T cell receptor beta chain sequence together with its context. This record comes from a study of CD8 T cells in Susac syndrome. V gave up 0 bases and J gave up 4 bases; unmatched junction bases: 3. Per the germline V gene, CDR1 is SGHRS and CDR2 is YFSETQ. The CDR3 is made up of 14 amino acids. Reverse transcription of roughly 0.5 to 1 ug RNA was performed with random hexamers. TCRdb ran MiXCR on the immunoSEQ multiplex PCR reads and lists one entry per CDR3 protein. The sample holds approximately 190,000 distinct CDR3 sequences, approximately 96% seen once. The TCR sequence derives from a human donor with Susac syndrome. The sequenced material came from CD4+ T cells from PBMCs. The gene calls are TRBV5-1 and TRBJ1-2; 7 bases agree with TRBD1. The CDR3 region has the DNA TGCGCCAGCAGCTTGGAGGAGGGGGCCTATGGCTACACCTTC. This codes for CASSLEEGAYGYTF.